This T cell receptor (beta chain) was recovered during a study of brain T cells in children with intractable seizures. Worth noting for this clone: Its target is unknown.

V gave up 2 bases and J gave up 4 bases; unmatched junction bases: 5. This CDR3 contains 16 residues. CDR1 SGHAT and CDR2 FQNNGV come from the germline V gene. Study conclusions and caveats: HCMV serostatus was not known, and viral specificity came from CDR3 similarity only.

Profiling relied on immunoSEQ multiplex PCR, and the TCRdb table lists in-frame clones only, not all of them. The top ten clones hold about 6% of a sample with hundreds of thousands of clones, over 90% of them seen once. Described time point: blood from clinic visit 5 months post-surgery; TSC patient then seizure free. The chain couples TRBV11-2 to TRBJ2-6; 7 bases are a match to TRBD1. The starting material was peripheral blood, obtained more than 4 months after surgery. The sequence was obtained from a boy under two years old with tuberous sclerosis and intractable seizures. The CDR3 sequence: CASSLTTGAGANVLTF. CDR3 sequence (DNA): TGTGCCAGCAGCTTAACTACAGGGGCAGGGGCCAACGTCCTGACTTTC.